This T cell receptor beta chain was profiled in a study of T cell repertoires in cytomegalovirus infection. Study details: Signatures in public TCR beta sequences pointed to both CMV infection and matching HLA type. Broader study findings: Ex vivo responses were dominated by HLA-C-restricted CMV-specific TCR beta clonotypes.

With V trimmed by 3 bases and J by 5 bases, 3 bases remained unmatched. Germline values: CDR1 SNHLY, CDR2 FYNNEI. This CDR3 has 16 amino acids. TCRdb recomputed calls from the reads with MiXCR, one row per CDR3 protein. The sample holds 750,000 to 900,000 distinct CDR3 sequences, under 35% seen once. A note on this clonotype: Its antigen is unidentified.

This clonotype was obtained from a human donor in good health (CMV status not recorded). Some clones in this sample may be carry-over from other donors' samples. Sequences were derived from cultured CD8+ T cells from PBMCs, sampled from culture after CMV antigen stimulation. The chain uses TRBV2 and TRBJ2-1; 14 bases map to TRBD2. CDR3 sequence reads: CASSDPTSGGDNEQFF. DNA of the CDR3: TGTGCCAGCAGTGACCCGACTAGCGGGGGGGACAATGAGCAGTTCTTC.